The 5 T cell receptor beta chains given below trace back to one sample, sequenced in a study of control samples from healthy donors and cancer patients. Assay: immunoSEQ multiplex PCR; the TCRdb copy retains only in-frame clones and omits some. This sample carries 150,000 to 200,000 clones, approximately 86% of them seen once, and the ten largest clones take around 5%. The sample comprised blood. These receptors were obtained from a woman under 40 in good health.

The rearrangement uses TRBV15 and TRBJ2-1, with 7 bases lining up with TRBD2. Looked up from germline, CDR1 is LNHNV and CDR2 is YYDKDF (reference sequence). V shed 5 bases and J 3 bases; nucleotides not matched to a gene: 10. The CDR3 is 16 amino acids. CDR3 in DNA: TGTGCCACCAGCGGAAAACTGGGGGGGGACTACAATGAGCAGTTCTTC. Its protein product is CATSGKLGGDYNEQFF.

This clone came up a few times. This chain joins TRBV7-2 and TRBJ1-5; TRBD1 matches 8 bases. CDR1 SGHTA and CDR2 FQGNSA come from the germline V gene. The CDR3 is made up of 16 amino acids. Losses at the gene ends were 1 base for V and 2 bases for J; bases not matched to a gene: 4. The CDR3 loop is CASSLGTGIRNQPQHF. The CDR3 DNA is TGTGCCAGCAGCTTAGGGACAGGGATCCGCAATCAGCCCCAGCATTTT.

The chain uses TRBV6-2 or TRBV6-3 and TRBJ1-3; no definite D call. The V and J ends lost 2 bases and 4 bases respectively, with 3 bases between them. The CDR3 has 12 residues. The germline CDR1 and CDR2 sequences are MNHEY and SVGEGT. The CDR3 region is CASSYKGNTIYF. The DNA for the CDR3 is TGTGCCAGCAGTTACAAGGGAAACACCATATATTTT.

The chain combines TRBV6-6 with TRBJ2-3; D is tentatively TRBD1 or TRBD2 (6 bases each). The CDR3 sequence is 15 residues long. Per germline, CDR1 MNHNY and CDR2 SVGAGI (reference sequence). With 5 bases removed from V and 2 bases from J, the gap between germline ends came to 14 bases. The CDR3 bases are TGTGCCAGCAGTGGGGGGTCGGGGGCCACAGATACGCAGTATTTT. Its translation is CASSGGSGATDTQYF.

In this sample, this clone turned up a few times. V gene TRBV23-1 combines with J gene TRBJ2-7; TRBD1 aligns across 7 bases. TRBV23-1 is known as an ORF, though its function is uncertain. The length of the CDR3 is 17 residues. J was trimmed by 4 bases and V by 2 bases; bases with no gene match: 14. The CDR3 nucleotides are TGCGCCAGCAGTCAACAAAAAACAGGGGATGAACAATACGAGCAGTACTTC. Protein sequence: CASSQQKTGDEQYEQYF.